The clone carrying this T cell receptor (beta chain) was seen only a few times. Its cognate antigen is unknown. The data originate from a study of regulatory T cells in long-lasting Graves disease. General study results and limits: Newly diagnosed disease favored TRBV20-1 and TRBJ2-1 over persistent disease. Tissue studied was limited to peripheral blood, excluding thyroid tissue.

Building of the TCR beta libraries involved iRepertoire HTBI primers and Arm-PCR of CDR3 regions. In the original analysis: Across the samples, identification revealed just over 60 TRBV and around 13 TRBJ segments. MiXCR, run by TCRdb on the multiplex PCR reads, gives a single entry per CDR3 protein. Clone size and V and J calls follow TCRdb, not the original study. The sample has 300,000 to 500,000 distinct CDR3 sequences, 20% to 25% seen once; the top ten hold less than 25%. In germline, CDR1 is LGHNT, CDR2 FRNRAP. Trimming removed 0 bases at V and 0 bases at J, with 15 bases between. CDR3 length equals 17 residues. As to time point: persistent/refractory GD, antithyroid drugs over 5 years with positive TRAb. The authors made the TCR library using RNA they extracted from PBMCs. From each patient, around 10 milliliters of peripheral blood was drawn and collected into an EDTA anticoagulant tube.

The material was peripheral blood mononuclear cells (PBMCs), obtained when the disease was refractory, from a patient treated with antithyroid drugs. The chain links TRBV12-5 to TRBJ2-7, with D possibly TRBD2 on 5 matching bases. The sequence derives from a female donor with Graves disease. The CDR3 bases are TGTGCTAGTGGTTTGGTAGTAGGGAGAAGGAACTCCTACGAGCAGTACTTC. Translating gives CASGLVVGRRNSYEQYF. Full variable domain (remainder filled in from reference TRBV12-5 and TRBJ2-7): DARVTQTPRHKVTEMGQEVTMRCQPILGHNTVFWYRQTMMQGLELLAYFRNRAPLDDSGMPKDRFSAEMPDATLATLKIQPSEPRDSAVYFCASGLVVGRRNSYEQYFGPGTRLTVT.